This TCR beta chain was sequenced in a study of shared clonotypes between healthy human individuals. Donation came from healthy HIV-negative adults that had no recent acute infections or vaccinations. General observations from the study: Deeper or shallower sequencing was expected to change how clonotypes are shared among donors.

CDR1 is MNHEY and CDR2 is SMNVEV in the germline V gene (reference sequence). V lost 5 bases to trimming and J lost 4 bases, with 9 bases between them. This CDR3 has 13 amino acids. Genomic DNA (from each subset) was split evenly across several immunoSEQ plates. Original data processing: Filtering differed since immunoSEQ provided only junctions, with no quality scores. Profiled with immunoSEQ multiplex PCR; TCRdb holds only in-frame clones, not every one. That table furnishes V, J and clone size, whereas the DNA furnished D and trimming. This repertoire shows fewer than 600,000 clones, roughly 79% found once; its top ten account for around 12%. This clone is a singleton in its sample. Antigen: not known.

The clonotype comes from a woman in her 40s in good health. Some clones in this sample may be carry-over from other donors' samples. Sequencing was carried out using PBMCs. The chain employs TRBV27 and TRBJ1-3; possible D gene TRBD1, 6 bases. The chain's CDR3 is CASSRTAGNTIYF. The CDR3 region has the DNA TGTGCCAGCAGTAGGACAGCCGGAAACACCATATATTTT.